This TCR beta chain was documented in a study of T cell responses to AZD1222 COVID-19 vaccine. Study-wide points: Seropositive AZD1222 recipients at baseline numbered only 6 or 7. Spike-specific TCRs gained breadth and depth after people received two AZD1222 doses. Clonal diversity was possibly underestimated, and the donors were mostly white British, with more females.

As to this clone: Its cognate antigen is unknown.

Only in-frame clones appear in the TCRdb table, and some are missing; sequencing was by immunoSEQ multiplex PCR. The repertoire consists of 95,000 to 100,000 clones, with 70% to 90% occurring once and the leading ten covering roughly 10%. CDR1 and CDR2 (germline): LGHDT, YNNKEL (reference sequence). The CDR3 is 15 amino acids. The V end lost 0 bases, the J end lost 3 bases, and 9 bases lay between the germline ends. Second doses were pooled across both intervals (about 4 or about 12 weeks). This sequence originates from an adult who received the AZD1222 COVID-19 vaccine. The V call is TRBV3-1 (or the pseudogene TRBV3-2), the J call TRBJ1-5; unclear D gene. The sequencing used peripheral blood, collected 28 days after the second AZD1222 dose. CDR3 sequence (DNA): TGTGCCAGCAGCCAAGATATAGGTATCAATCAGCCCCAGCATTTT. It specifies CASSQDIGINQPQHF.